One sample yielded the 2 T cell receptor beta chains listed below, sequenced in a study of blood T cell repertoires in COVID-19. Produced via immunoSEQ multiplex PCR; TCRdb's table is partial and in-frame only. In the table there are some 160,000 clones, about 86% of which are singletons. The specimen was peripheral blood. Source of these receptors: a woman between 65 and 79 years old with acute or convalescent COVID-19.

This clone came up once. The chain is built from TRBV3-1 (or the pseudogene TRBV3-2) and TRBJ2-5; D not certain. CDR3 length: 12 amino acids. The V and J ends lost 4 bases and 2 bases respectively, with 5 bases between them. Germline lookup yields CDR1 LGHDT and CDR2 YNNKEL (reference sequence). For the CDR3, the DNA is TGTGCCAGCAGCCTCAATCAAGAGACCCAGTACTTC. Protein product: CASSLNQETQYF.

In DNA, the CDR3 is TGCGCCAGCAGCCAGAGATTGGGACAGAACACTGAAGCTTTCTTT. Translated: CASSQRLGQNTEAFF. This chain uses TRBV4-1 with TRBJ1-1; D is possibly TRBD1 (6 bases). The CDR3 runs 15 residues. The germline V and J ends were trimmed by 3 bases and 1 base, with 12 bases remaining between them. Germline CDR1 MGHRA, CDR2 YSYEKL.